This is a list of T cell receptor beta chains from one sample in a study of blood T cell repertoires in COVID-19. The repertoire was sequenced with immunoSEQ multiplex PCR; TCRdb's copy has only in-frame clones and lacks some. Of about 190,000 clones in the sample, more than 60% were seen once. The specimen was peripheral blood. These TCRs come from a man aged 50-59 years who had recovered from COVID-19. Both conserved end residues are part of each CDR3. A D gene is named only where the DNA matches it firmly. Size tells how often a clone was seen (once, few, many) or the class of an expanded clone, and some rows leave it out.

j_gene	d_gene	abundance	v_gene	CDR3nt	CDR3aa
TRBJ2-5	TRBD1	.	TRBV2	TGTGCCAGCAGGGACAGGGGACAGACCCAGTACTTC	CASRDRGQTQYF
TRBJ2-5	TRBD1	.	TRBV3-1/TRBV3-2	TGTGCCAGCAGCCCGACAGGGGGCTTGGAGACCCAGTACTTC	CASSPTGGLETQYF
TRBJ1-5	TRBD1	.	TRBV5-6	TGTGCCAGCAGCTCGACAGGGTCCCCCAATCAGCCCCAGCATTTT	CASSSTGSPNQPQHF
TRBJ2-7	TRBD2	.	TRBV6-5	TGTGCCAGCAGTAAACTAGCGGTCCTGGGAAACGAGCAGTACTTC	CASSKLAVLGNEQYF
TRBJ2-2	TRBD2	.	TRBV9	TGTGCCAGCAGCGTCGGGACTAGCGGGAGGGTAACCACCGGGGAGCTGTTTTTT	CASSVGTSGRVTTGELFF
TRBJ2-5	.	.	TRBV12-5	TGTGCTAGTGGTGCGGATAGCGCATCCCTAGAGACCCAGTACTTC	CASGADSASLETQYF
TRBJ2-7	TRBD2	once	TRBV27	TGTGCCAGCAGTTTATCCGGGACTAACTACGAGCAGTACTTC	CASSLSGTNYEQYF
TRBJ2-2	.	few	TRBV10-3	TGTGCCATCCGAGAGGGAAGGGCCGGGGAGCTGTTTTTT	CAIREGRAGELFF
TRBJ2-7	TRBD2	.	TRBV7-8	TGTGCCAGCAGGGCCCAGCGGGAGCGCCCCTACGAGCAGTACTTC	CASRAQRERPYEQYF
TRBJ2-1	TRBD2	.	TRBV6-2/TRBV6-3	TGTGCCAGCAGTTACGGGGGGGAACAGTTCTTC	CASSYGGEQFF
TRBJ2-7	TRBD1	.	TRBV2	TGTGCCAGCAGTGAATTAGGGGGCTTATACGAGCAGTACTTC	CASSELGGLYEQYF
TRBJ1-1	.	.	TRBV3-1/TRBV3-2	TGTGCCAGCAGCCAACTCGGGGTAGGTGAAGTAGCTTTCTTT	CASSQLGVGEVAFF
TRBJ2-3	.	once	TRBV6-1	TGTGCCAGCAGTGAAGACAGGGATACGCAGTATTTT	CASSEDRDTQYF
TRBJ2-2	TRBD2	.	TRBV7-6	TGTGCCAGCAGCTTAGAACTAGCGGGAGGGCCAAGAACCGGGGAGCTGTTTTTT	CASSLELAGGPRTGELFF
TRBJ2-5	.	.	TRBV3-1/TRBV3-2	TGTGCCAGCAGCCAAGATACTAGACAAGAGACCCAGTACTTC	CASSQDTRQETQYF
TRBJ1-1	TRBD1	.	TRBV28	TGTGCCAGCAGTTTATTGACCCCCGGACAGGGAAAGAACACTGAAGCTTTCTTT	CASSLLTPGQGKNTEAFF
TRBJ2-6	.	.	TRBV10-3	TGTGCCACCAAACCACGGTTTTCCGGGGCCAACGTCCTGACTTTC	CATKPRFSGANVLTF
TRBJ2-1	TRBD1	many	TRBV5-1	TGCGCCAGCAGCCCGACAGGGGGCGATCTCGGTGAGCAGTTCTTC	CASSPTGGDLGEQFF
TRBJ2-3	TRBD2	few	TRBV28	TGTGCCAGCAGTTTAGCTAGCGGGAGTGGGTCTGATACGCAGTATTTT	CASSLASGSGSDTQYF
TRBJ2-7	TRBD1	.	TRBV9	TGTGCCAGCAGCGTTAATCCGGGACAGGATCATACCTACGAGCAGTACTTC	CASSVNPGQDHTYEQYF
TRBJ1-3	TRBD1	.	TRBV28	TGTGCCACTACCGGACAGGGGAGTCTCGGAAACACCATATATTTT	CATTGQGSLGNTIYF
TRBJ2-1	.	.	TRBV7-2	TGTGCCAGCAGCTTAGCTACAAGATACAATGAGCAGTTCTTC	CASSLATRYNEQFF
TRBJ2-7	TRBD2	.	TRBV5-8	TGTGCCAGCAGCTTGCGTGGGAGGGCTTACGAGCAGTACTTC	CASSLRGRAYEQYF
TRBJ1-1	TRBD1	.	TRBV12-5	TGTGCTAGTGCCCCACAGGGGGCGCTTGCCACTGAAGCTTTCTTT	CASAPQGALATEAFF
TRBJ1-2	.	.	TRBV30	TGTGCCTGGAGAATCGCAGGGTGGGATGGCTACACCTTC	CAWRIAGWDGYTF
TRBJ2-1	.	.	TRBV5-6	TGTGCCAGCAGCTTAGGCAGGGGGGTGAGCAATGAGCAGTTCTTC	CASSLGRGVSNEQFF
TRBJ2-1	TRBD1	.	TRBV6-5	TGTGCCAGCAGCGGGACAGGGAAGTCCTACAATGAGCAGTTCTTC	CASSGTGKSYNEQFF
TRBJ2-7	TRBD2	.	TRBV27	TGTGCCAGCAGTCTGGGACTAGCGGGAGTACAAGAGCAGTACTTC	CASSLGLAGVQEQYF
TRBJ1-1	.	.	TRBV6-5	TGTGCCAGCAGGTTCAGGGTTGGGAACACTGAAGCTTTCTTT	CASRFRVGNTEAFF
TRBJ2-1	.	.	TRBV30	TGTGCCTGGAGTAAGACACTTGCACGGCAGTTCTTC	CAWSKTLARQFF